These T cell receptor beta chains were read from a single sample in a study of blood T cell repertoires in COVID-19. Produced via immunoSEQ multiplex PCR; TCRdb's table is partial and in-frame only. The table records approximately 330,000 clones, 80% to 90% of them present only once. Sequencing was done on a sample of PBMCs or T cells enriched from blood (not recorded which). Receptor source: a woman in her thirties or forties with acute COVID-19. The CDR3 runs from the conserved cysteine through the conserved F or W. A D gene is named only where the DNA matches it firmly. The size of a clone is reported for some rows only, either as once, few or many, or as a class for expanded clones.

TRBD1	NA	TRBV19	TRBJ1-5	CASSTPRDRVGSNQPQHF	TGTGCCAGTAGTACACCCCGGGACAGGGTAGGTAGCAATCAGCCCCAGCATTTT
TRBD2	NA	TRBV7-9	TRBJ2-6	CASNREATANVLTF	TGTGCCAGCAACCGGGAGGCAACGGCCAACGTCCTGACTTTC
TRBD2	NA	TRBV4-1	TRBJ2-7	CASSQVAGPRAYEQYF	TGCGCCAGCAGCCAAGTAGCGGGACCCAGGGCCTACGAGCAGTACTTC
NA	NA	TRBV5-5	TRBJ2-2	CASSYGRADSGELFF	TGTGCCAGCAGCTACGGCCGAGCGGACTCCGGGGAGCTGTTTTTT
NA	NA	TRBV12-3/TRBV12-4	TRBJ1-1	CASLRQPNTEAFF	TGTGCCAGCCTGAGACAGCCGAACACTGAAGCTTTCTTT
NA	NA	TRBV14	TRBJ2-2	CASSSRPGAGTGELFF	TGTGCCAGCAGCTCGCGCCCAGGGGCGGGCACCGGGGAGCTGTTTTTT
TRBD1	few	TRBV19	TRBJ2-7	CASSRGQGGSYEQYF	TGTGCCAGTAGCCGCGGACAGGGGGGTTCCTACGAGCAGTACTTC
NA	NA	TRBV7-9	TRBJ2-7	CASSSPGGLEQYF	TGTGCCAGCAGCTCACCCGGTGGGCTCGAGCAGTACTTC
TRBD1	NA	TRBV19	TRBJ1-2	CASRPPAGQVYGYTF	TGTGCCAGTAGACCGCCTGCGGGACAGGTGTATGGCTACACCTTC
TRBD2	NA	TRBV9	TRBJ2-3	CASSSSLAGAGDTQYF	TGTGCCAGCAGCTCGTCACTAGCGGGGGCCGGGGATACGCAGTATTTT
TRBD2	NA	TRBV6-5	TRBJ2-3	CASTSGSGDTDTQYF	TGTGCCAGCACTAGCGGGAGCGGGGACACAGATACGCAGTATTTT
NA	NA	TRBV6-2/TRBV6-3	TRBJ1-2	CASSRGVLGYTF	TGTGCCAGCAGTCGGGGGGTACTTGGCTACACCTTC
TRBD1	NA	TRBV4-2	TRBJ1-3	CASSQGQDGNTIYF	TGTGCCAGCAGCCAGGGACAGGATGGAAACACCATATATTTT
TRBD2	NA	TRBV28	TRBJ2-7	CASSSLAAVSYEQYF	TGTGCCAGCAGCTCACTAGCGGCTGTCTCCTACGAGCAGTACTTC
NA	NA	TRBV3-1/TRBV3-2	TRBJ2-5	CASSLRGGRGETQYF	TGTGCCAGCAGCCTAAGGGGGGGGCGCGGAGAGACCCAGTACTTC
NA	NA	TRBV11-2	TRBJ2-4	CASSSQGGENIQYF	TGTGCCAGCAGCTCACAGGGAGGGGAAAACATTCAGTACTTC
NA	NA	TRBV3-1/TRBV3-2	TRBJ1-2	CASLGGPGSYGYTF	TGTGCCAGCCTCGGGGGGCCCGGCAGCTATGGCTACACCTTC
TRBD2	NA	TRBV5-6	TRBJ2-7	CASSSWGLAGAYEQYF	TGTGCCAGCAGCTCCTGGGGACTAGCGGGAGCCTACGAGCAGTACTTC
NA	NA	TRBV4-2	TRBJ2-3	CASSQDGQRTDTQYF	TGTGCCAGCAGCCAAGACGGACAGCGCACAGATACGCAGTATTTT
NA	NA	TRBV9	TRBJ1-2	CASSPAPTGTFIYGYTF	TGTGCCAGCAGCCCAGCCCCCACCGGGACATTCATCTATGGCTACACCTTC
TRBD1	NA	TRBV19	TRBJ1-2	CASGQAALYGYTF	TGTGCCAGTGGACAGGCAGCCCTCTATGGCTACACCTTC
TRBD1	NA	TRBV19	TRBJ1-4	CASGRPDRGDEKLFF	TGTGCCAGTGGGCGGCCGGACAGGGGGGATGAAAAACTGTTTTTT
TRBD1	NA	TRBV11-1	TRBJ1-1	CASSPGQDNTEAFF	TGTGCCAGCAGCCCGGGACAGGATAACACTGAAGCTTTCTTT
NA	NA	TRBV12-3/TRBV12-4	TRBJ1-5	CASSFINQPQHF	TGTGCCAGCAGTTTTATTAATCAGCCCCAGCATTTT
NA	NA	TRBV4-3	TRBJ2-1	CASSQDSGVNEQFF	TGCGCCAGCAGCCAAGATTCAGGGGTAAATGAGCAGTTCTTC
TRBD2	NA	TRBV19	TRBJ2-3	CASSTGLAGEDTQYF	TGTGCCAGTAGTACAGGACTAGCGGGAGAGGATACGCAGTATTTT
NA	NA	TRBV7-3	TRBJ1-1	CASSPTSNTEAFF	TGTGCCAGCAGTCCTACTTCGAACACTGAAGCTTTCTTT